The entry below gives a single TCR beta chain sequence along with its context. The table lists this clonotype with a few counts. The antigen it binds to is not known. Base quality data are lacking; no much larger clone is found one base away. Trimming takes 6 bases off V and 7 bases off J; junction bases not matched to a gene: 12. Measured from the cysteine to the phenylalanine, the CDR3 is 15 residues long. Left in the record is the CDR3 DNA by itself, 45 bases read in frame from the first base. Sequencing relied on an Illumina NovaSeq 6000. TCRalpha and TCRbeta cDNA libraries were built by 5'RACE with constant-segment primers, adding sample barcodes and unique molecular identifiers. RNA was extracted from every sample with Trizol reagent. Libraries were amplified in two PCR steps, with a second sample barcode and Illumina TruSeq adapters added in the second step. Sequencing of the libraries was done on an Illumina NovaSeq, producing 2 x 150 bp paired-end reads. The authors' pipeline ran thus. With migec v1.2.7, reads were demultiplexed and then collapsed into UMI-guided consensus sequences. Using mixcr v2.1.11, the UMI consensuses were aligned to TRA and TRB V and J templates and assembled into clonotypes. Expanded or contracted clonotypes were those called significant by both edgeR and NoisET, with noise models trained on biological replicates. edgeR calls used a false discovery rate-adjusted p below 0.01 and a log2 fold-change threshold of 1. As an exploratory analysis of dynamics, max-normalized trajectories of the 1000 most abundant clonotypes were examined with PCA combined with hierarchical clustering. Each responding clone was given a CD4 or CD8 phenotype based on the CD4+ and CD8+ repertoires, which had been sequenced separately. The raw public reads went through TCRdb reprocessing: fastp at Q25, MiXCR clone calling, in-frame beta chains kept. Entries that share a CDR3 protein sequence are merged under the most common genes and DNA. V and J calls and clone size were set by TCRdb, not the authors. The sample yields hundreds of thousands of distinct CDR3 sequences; about 16% were counted once. The ten biggest clones cover roughly 24% of the sample.

This entry is derived from a study of T-cell memory formation after mild COVID-19 (dated by TCRdb to the early 2020s). Context from the whole study: TCR sequence clusters from the two donors were found to be largely donor specific. The cohort was made up of two young adult volunteers, one female and one male, who were previously healthy. T-cell clones expanding and contracting after mild COVID-19 in two donors were tracked by longitudinal TCRalpha and TCRbeta repertoire sequencing. What the authors observed across the whole study: Contracting CD4+ clones turned up mainly in the CM and EM memory subsets, whereas EMRA was where CD8+ clones were enriched. From day 15 to 85, contracting clones showed balanced CD4/CD8 phenotypes, whereas a second wave of clones that expanded from day 15 to 37 leaned towards CD4+. The second-wave clones that peaked on day 37 were not confirmed to be SARS-CoV-2 specific. Some responding clones were detected in pre-infection memory, which suggested that pre-existing cross-reactive memory T cells had joined the SARS-CoV-2 response. Only two mild cases were covered by the study, and larger cohorts that include severe cases with pre-infection samples were considered necessary.

Ficoll-Paque density gradient centrifugation was the method used to isolate PBMCs. The sequence came from a man between 18 and 35 years old who had mild COVID-19 (a few samples of this study predate the infection). The sample titles of this study are shuffled in the database, so cell type and time point are left out; the donor was told from shared clones. The sample was PBMCs or a T cell subset sorted from them (not recorded which). The rearranged chain carries TRBV12-3 or TRBV12-4 and TRBJ1-5; 7 bases in the middle match TRBD1. The sequence in DNA is TGTGCCAGCAGGCCCGAGGGGGACAGAGACCAGCCCCAGCATTTT. It is translated as CASRPEGDRDQPQHF.